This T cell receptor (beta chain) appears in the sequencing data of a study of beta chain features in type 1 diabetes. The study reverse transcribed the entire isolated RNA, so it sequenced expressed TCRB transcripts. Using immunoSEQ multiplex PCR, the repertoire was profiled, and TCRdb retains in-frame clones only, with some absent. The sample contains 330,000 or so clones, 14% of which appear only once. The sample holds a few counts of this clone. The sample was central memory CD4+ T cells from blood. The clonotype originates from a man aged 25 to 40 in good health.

In nucleotides, the CDR3 is TGCAGCGTTGGTGAGACAGCCGGGAGCGAGCAGTACTTC. Amino acid sequence: CSVGETAGSEQYF. The chain is built from TRBV29-1 and TRBJ2-7, with D maybe TRBD2 (6 bases). Germline CDR1 reads SQVTM; CDR2 reads ANQGSEA. Trimming shortened V by 4 bases and J by 6 bases, and 16 bases separated the two germline ends. The CDR3 is made up of 13 amino acids.